The present T cell receptor (beta chain) was sequenced within a study of blood T cell repertoires in COVID-19. Produced via immunoSEQ multiplex PCR; TCRdb's table is partial and in-frame only. The sample lists 250,000 to 400,000 clones, roughly 90% seen once, with less than 3% in the top ten. The germline V gene has CDR1 SGDLS and CDR2 YYNGEE. The CDR3 extends over 18 amino acids. Germline trimming cut 4 bases from V and 5 bases from J; bases unmatched to any gene: 16. This receptor was identified in a woman in her twenties or thirties with COVID-19, enrolled during active disease. Material for sequencing was peripheral blood. This chain joins TRBV9 and TRBJ2-7; 12 bases map to TRBD1. CDR3 in amino acids: CASSPKPLGQGARHEQYF. The CDR3 bases are TGTGCCAGCAGCCCAAAACCGTTGGGACAGGGGGCCCGCCACGAGCAGTACTTC. The full variable domain, with the rest looked up from reference TRBV9 and TRBJ2-7, is DSGVTQTPKHLITATGQRVTLRCSPRSGDLSVYWYQQSLDQGLQFLIQYYNGEERAKGNILERFSAQQFPDLHSELNLSSLELGDSALYFCASSPKPLGQGARHEQYFGPGTRLTVT.